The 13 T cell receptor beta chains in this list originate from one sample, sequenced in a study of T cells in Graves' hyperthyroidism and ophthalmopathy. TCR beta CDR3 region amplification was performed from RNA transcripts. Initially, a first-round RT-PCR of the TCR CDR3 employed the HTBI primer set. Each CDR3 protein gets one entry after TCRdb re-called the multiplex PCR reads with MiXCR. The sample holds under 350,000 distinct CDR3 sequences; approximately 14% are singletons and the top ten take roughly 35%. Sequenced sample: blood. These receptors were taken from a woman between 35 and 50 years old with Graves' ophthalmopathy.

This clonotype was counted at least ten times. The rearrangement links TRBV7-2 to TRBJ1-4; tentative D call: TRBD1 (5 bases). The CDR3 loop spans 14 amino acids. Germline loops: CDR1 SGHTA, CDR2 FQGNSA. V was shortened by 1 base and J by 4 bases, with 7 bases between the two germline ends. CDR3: CASSLGTSNEKLFF. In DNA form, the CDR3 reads TGTGCCAGCAGCTTAGGGACAAGTAATGAAAAACTGTTTTTT. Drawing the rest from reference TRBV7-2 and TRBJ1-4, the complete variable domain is GAGVSQSPSNKVTEKGKDVELRCDPISGHTALYWYRQSLGQGLEFLIYFQGNSAPDKSGLPSDRFSAERTGGSVSTLTIQRTQQEDSAVYLCASSLGTSNEKLFFGSGTQLSVL.

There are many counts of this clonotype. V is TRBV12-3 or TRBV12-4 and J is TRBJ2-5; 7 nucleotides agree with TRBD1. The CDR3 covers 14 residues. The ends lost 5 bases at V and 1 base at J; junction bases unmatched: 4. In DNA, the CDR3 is TGTGCCAGCAGTCCACGGACAGGCCAAGAGACCCAGTACTTC. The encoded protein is CASSPRTGQETQYF.

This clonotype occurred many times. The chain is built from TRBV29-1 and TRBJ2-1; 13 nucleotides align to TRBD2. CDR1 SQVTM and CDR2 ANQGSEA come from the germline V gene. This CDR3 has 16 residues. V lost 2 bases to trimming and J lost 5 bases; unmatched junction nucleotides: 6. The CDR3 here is CSVESGLAGANNEQFF. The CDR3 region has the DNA TGCAGCGTTGAAAGTGGACTAGCGGGGGCCAACAATGAGCAGTTCTTC.

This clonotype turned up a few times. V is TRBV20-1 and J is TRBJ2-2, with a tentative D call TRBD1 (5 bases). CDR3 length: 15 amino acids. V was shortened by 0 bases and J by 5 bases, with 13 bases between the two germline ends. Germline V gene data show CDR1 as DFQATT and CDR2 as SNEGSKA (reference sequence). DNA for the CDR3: TGCAGTGCTAGAGATGCCAGGGTTCTGACCGGGGAGCTGTTTTTT. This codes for CSARDARVLTGELFF.

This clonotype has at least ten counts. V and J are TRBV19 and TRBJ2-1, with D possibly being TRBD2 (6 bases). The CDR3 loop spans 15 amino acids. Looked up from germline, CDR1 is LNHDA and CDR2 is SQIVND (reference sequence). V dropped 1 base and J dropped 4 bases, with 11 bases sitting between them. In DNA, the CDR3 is TGTGCCAGTAGTATAGCGGGAGTGGGTTACAATGAGCAGTTCTTC. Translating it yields CASSIAGVGYNEQFF. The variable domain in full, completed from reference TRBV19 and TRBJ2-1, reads DGGITQSPKYLFRKEGQNVTLSCEQNLNHDAMYWYRQDPGQGLRLIYYSQIVNDFQKGDIAEGYSVSREKKESFPLTVTSAQKNPTAFYLCASSIAGVGYNEQFFGPGTRLTVL.

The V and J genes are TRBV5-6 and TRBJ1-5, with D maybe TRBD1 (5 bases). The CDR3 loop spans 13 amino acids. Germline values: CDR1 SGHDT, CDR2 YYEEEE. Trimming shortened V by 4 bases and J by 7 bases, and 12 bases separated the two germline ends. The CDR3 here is CASSKAGVQPQHF. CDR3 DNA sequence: TGTGCCAGCAGCAAGGCGGGGGTCCAGCCCCAGCATTTT.

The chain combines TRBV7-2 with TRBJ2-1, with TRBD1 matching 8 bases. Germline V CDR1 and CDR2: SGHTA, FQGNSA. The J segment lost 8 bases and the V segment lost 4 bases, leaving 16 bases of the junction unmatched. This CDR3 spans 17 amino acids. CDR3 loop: CASSWDGNDRGVYEQFF. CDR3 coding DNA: TGTGCCAGCAGCTGGGACGGCAACGACAGGGGAGTGTATGAGCAGTTCTTC.

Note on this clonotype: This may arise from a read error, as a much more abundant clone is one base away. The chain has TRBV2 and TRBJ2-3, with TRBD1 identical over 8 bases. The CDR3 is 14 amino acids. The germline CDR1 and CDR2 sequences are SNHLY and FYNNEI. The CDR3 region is CAGSRQGIADTQYF. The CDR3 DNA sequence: TGTGCCGGCAGCAGACAGGGGATCGCAGATACGCAGTATTTT.

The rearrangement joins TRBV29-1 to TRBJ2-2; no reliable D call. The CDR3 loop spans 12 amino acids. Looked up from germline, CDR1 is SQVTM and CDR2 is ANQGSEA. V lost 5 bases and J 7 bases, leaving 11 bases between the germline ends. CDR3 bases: TGCAGCGTTAACCATTACAGCGGGGAGCTGTTTTTT. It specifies CSVNHYSGELFF.

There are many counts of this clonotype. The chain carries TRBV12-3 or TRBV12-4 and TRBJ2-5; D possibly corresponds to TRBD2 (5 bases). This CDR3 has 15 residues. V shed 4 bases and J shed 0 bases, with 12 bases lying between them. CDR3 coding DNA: TGTGCCAGCAGTTCGAGCGGAGGATACCAAGAGACCCAGTACTTC. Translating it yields CASSSSGGYQETQYF.

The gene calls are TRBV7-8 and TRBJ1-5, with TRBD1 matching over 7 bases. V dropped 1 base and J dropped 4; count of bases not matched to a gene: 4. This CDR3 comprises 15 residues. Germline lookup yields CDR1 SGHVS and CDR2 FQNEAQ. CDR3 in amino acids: CASSLGVTGNQPQHF. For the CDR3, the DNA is TGTGCCAGCAGCTTAGGCGTGACAGGGAATCAGCCCCAGCATTTT. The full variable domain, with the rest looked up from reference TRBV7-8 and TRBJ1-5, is GAGVSQSPRYKVAKRGQDVALRCDPISGHVSLFWYQQALGQGPEFLTYFQNEAQLDKSGLPSDRFFAERPEGSVSTLKIQRTQQEDSAVYLCASSLGVTGNQPQHFGDGTRLSIL.

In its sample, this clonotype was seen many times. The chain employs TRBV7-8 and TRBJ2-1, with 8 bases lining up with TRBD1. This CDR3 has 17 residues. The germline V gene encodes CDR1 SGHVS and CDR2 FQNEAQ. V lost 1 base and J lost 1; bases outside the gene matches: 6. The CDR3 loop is CASSLVGWTGSYNEQFF. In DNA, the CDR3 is TGTGCCAGCAGCTTAGTAGGATGGACAGGGTCCTACAATGAGCAGTTCTTC.

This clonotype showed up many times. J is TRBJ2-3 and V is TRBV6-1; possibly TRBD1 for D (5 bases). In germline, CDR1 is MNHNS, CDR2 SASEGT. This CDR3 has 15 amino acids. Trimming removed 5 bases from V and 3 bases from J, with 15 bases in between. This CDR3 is CASSLGVSRTDTQYF. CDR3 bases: TGTGCCAGCAGTCTAGGGGTATCTAGAACAGATACGCAGTATTTT.